This T cell receptor beta chain stems from a study of post-analysis software for immune sequencing data (dated by TCRdb to about 2015). Regarding the research as a whole: Recorded disease courses included relapsing-remitting, secondary progressive and progressive-relapsing multiple sclerosis, with some patients lacking subtype annotation. The patient repertoires were set against eleven to twelve previously published healthy control repertoires from donors whose ages ranged from roughly 6 to 27 years. A subset of samples was prepared in parallel using single-end sample barcoding, then pooled and co-amplified after Illumina adapter ligation.

Study-wide conclusions, independent of this receptor: Strong co-clustering of samples prepared in the same batch was shown by direct clustering with F measure, prompting a batch-effect correction. Significantly lower normalized Chao1 diversity was found in multiple sclerosis patients than in controls, suggesting substantial peripheral T-cell clonal expansion. The multiple sclerosis patient group was slightly younger than the control group.

Remarks on this clonotype: The target of this receptor is not known. Base qualities are missing; no much larger clone stands one base away.

The library relied on PCR. The sequencer listed for this sample is Illumina HiSeq 2500. To reduce PCR and sequencing biases, unique molecular identifiers were incorporated into the TCR beta cDNA libraries. Every 1 to 10 million input T cells yielded about 500,000 cDNA molecules, meaning each molecule approximated one T cell. The same protocol used for the earlier healthy control dataset was applied to prepare and sequence the patient libraries. Within a given batch, samples were prepared together, multiplexed and sequenced on the same HiSeq lane. Per the original workflow: Raw barcoded reads were processed with MIGEC, discarding single-read molecular identifier groups before consensus assembly and CDR3 extraction. Clonotype tables were post-analysed with VDJtools, normalizing diversity by down-sampling all datasets to the smallest sample size. To correct batch-related cross-sample contamination, repertoire overlap clustering matched CDR3 amino acid sequences but not nucleotide sequences. TCRdb passed the public sequencing reads through fastp at Q25 and MiXCR, retaining productive beta sequences. Identical CDR3 proteins give one entry, which carries the most common genes and DNA. TCRdb's processing, not the study's, gives the V and J calls here. Within this sample are 430,000 or so distinct CDR3 sequences, with about 40% of them counted one time only. The ten largest clones add up to approximately 7.1% of the sample.

To demonstrate the VDJtools post-analysis software, TCR beta repertoires were profiled from the peripheral blood of roughly 14 young patients with multiple sclerosis. The multiple sclerosis patients were children and adolescents between 6 and 15 years of age. The clonotype was recovered from a girl aged 2 to 10 with multiple sclerosis. The sample was blood.

The nucleotide sequence reads as follows: TGTGCCATCAGTGAGATCGGGCAGATCTCCTACAATGAGCAGTTCTTC. Protein translation: CAISEIGQISYNEQFF. The sequence joins TRBV10-3 to TRBJ2-1, with the D gene uncertain. The CDR3 spans 16 residues, from the cysteine through the phenylalanine. CDR3 DNA is the only sequence kept; it has 48 bases, read in frame from the first base. V is pared back by 2 bases and J by 0 bases, with 11 bases lying between the germline termini. Based on the germline V gene, the CDR1 and CDR2 sequences are ENHRY and SYGVKD.